This T cell receptor (beta chain) is drawn from a study of blood T cell repertoires in COVID-19. Study background: Specimens from acute and convalescent COVID-19 originated in the United States, Italy and Spain. T cells, B-cell-depleted T cells, or PBMCs provided the cDNA or gDNA that served as material.

Per the original data handling: Scientists estimated how many nucleated cells there were by amplifying reference gene primers. Some clones are missing from TCRdb's copy, which holds only in-frame ones; the method was immunoSEQ multiplex PCR. V, J and clone size are taken as reported in that table, and D and trimming were inferred from the DNA itself. The table has 100,000 to 130,000 clones, around 90% seen once. Germline-derived CDR1 and CDR2 are DFQATT and SNEGSKA (reference sequence). This CDR3 region has 13 residues. The V and J ends lost 3 bases and 7 bases, in that order; junction bases with no gene match: 8.

The sequencing input was peripheral blood. The chain has TRBV20-1 and TRBJ1-2, with 7 bases that match TRBD1. This clonotype originated in a human donor in a cohort sampled during active COVID-19. CDR3 residues: CSASHTGDSGYTF. In nucleotides, the CDR3 is TGCAGTGCTAGTCACACAGGGGACTCTGGCTACACCTTC.